This TCR beta chain emerged from a study of CD8+ T cells in alopecia areata. On the basis of CD4, CD8alpha, NKG2D, NKG2ACE and other markers, pooled cutaneous lymph node cells were sorted. Extracted from the samples, RNA was reverse transcribed into cDNA to serve as the sequencing template. Some clones are missing from TCRdb's copy, which holds only in-frame ones; the method was immunoSEQ multiplex PCR. The record shows more than 250,000 clones for this sample, with no singletons present. In this sample, this clone turned up a few times. Mouse germline and gene names are used. Sequencing was performed on CD4+ T cells sorted from a lymph node. The sequence was collected from a C3H/HeJ mouse with alopecia areata. The strain is characterized by the MHC haplotype H2-k.

CDR3 amino acids: CASSGRDRGRHSDYTF. CDR3 DNA, as far as it was read: TGTGCCAGCAGTGGCCGGGACAGGGGGCGGCACTCC. The chain links TRBV13-3 to TRBJ1-2; 12 bases line up with TRBD1. Read data end 4 residues before the CDR3 end; the end is taken from the germline J gene. This CDR3 contains 16 residues. The J segment lost 3 bases and the V segment lost 3 bases, leaving 6 bases of the junction unmatched. In germline, CDR1 is NNHDY, CDR2 SYVADS.